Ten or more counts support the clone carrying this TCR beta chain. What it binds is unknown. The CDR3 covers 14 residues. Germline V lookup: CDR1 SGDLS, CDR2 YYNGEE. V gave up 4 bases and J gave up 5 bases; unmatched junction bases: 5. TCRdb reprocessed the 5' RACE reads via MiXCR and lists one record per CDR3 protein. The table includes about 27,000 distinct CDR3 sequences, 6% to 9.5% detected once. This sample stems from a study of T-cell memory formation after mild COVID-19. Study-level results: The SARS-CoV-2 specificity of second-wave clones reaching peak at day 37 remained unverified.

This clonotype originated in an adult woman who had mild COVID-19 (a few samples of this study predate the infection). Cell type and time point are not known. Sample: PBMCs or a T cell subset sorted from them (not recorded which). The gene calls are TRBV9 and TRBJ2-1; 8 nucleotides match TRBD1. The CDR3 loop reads CASSPRTGNNEQFF. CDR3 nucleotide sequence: TGTGCCAGCAGCCCCCGGACAGGGAACAATGAGCAGTTCTTC.